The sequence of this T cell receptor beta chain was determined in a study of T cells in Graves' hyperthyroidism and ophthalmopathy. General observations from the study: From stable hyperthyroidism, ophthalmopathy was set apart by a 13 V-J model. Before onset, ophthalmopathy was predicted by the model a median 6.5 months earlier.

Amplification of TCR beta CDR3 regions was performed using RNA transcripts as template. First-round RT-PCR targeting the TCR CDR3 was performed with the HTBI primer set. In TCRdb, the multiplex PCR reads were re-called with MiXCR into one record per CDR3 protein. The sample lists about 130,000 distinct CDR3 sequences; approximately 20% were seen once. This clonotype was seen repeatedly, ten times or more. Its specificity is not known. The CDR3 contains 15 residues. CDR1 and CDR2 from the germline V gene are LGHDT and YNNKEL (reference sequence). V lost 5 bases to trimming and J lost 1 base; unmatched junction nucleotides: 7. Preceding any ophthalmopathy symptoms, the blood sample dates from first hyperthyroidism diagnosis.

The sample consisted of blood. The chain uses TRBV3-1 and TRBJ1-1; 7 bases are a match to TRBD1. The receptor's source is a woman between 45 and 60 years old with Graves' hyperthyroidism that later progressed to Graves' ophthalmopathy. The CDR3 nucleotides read TGTGCCAGCAGCGGCAGGACAGGCGGGAACACTGAAGCTTTCTTT. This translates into CASSGRTGGNTEAFF.